These T cell receptor beta chains were read from a single sample in a study of neurological immune-mediated disorders. TCRdb itself ran the 5' RACE reads through MiXCR, one entry per CDR3 protein. The sample holds approximately 70,000 distinct CDR3 sequences, 4.8% seen once. The sequenced material came from PBMCs. The receptor set was obtained from a woman aged 70-85 years with multiple sclerosis. The CDR3 runs from the conserved cysteine through the conserved F or W. For some rows the clone size is stated as once, few or many, or as a class when expanded; others skip it.

- | TRBJ2-3 | TRBV12-3/TRBV12-4 | CASRPGALNTQYF
few | TRBJ2-1 | TRBV5-1 | CASSRGDSSYNEQFF
few | TRBJ2-1 | TRBV9 | CASSVADNEQFF
many | TRBJ2-1 | TRBV29-1 | CSVVADYHEQFF
many | TRBJ2-5 | TRBV27 | CATQLSGRALETQYF
many | TRBJ2-7 | TRBV5-1 | CASSRDIRYEQYF
many | TRBJ2-3 | TRBV20-1 | CSASNWRERSTDTQYF
many | TRBJ2-3 | TRBV7-2 | CASSPGLAGGSSWTDTQYF
few | TRBJ2-7 | TRBV6-5 | CASSQHRDRVYF
few | TRBJ2-2 | TRBV9 | CASSVVGSGTNTGELFF
few | TRBJ2-3 | TRBV20-1 | CSARDSTADTQYF
many | TRBJ2-7 | TRBV7-2 | CASSLEAGMREQYF
- | TRBJ1-3 | TRBV5-1 | CASRDLRSGNTIYF
many | TRBJ2-4 | TRBV29-1 | CSVALARDSDIQYF
many | TRBJ1-1 | TRBV6-5 | CASRRNTEAFF
many | TRBJ2-2 | TRBV20-1 | CSAQTVIGELFF
few | TRBJ1-5 | TRBV18 | CASSPATELPQHF
many | TRBJ2-1 | TRBV29-1 | CSVVYQRGYNEQFF
many | TRBJ1-4 | TRBV4-3 | CASSQVRTASNEKLFF
many | TRBJ1-1 | TRBV10-2 | CASSEQRNTEAFF
many | TRBJ2-1 | TRBV10-3 | CAIRAGSSYNEQFF
few | TRBJ1-1 | TRBV12-3/TRBV12-4 | CASKMNTEAFF
many | TRBJ2-7 | TRBV7-6 | CASSLDRRLAGSYEQYF
many | TRBJ2-7 | TRBV28 | CASTSSDSYEQYF
many | TRBJ2-7 | TRBV7-9 | CASSFGLAGAYEQYF
many | TRBJ2-7 | TRBV20-1 | CSASGDRGSYEQYF
many | TRBJ2-7 | TRBV10-3 | CAISEGGPTYEQYF
many | TRBJ2-3 | TRBV6-5 | CASRPSGSDTQYF
- | TRBJ1-2 | TRBV4-1 | CASSRLRDRGREGYTF
many | TRBJ2-7 | TRBV20-1 | CSAMAQGASGREQYF
many | TRBJ2-1 | TRBV5-1 | CASSLVQGIGPNEQFF
many | TRBJ2-5 | TRBV12-5 | CASARQGGETQYF
many | TRBJ2-7 | TRBV5-1 | CASSQIDRGSSYEQYF
- | TRBJ2-7 | TRBV20-1 | CSACPGTGFSYEQYF
many | TRBJ2-3 | TRBV7-8 | CASSLGRVTSTDTQYF